The rows below give T cell receptor beta chains drawn from one sample of a study of cytomegalovirus exposure and HLA in healthy donors. Generated by immunoSEQ multiplex PCR, the TCRdb table keeps only in-frame clones and is missing some. The sample shows 92,000 or so clones, roughly 63% of them seen only once. The sample was PBMCs. The receptor set was obtained from a woman aged 50 to 60 in good health and CMV-seropositive. Both conserved end residues are trimmed from each CDR3.

J,V,CDR3
TRBJ1-1,TRBV15,ATSRVGTGNTEAF
TRBJ1-5,TRBV30,AWSATGAEGQPQH
TRBJ1-5,TRBV6-5,ASSYYPGSNQPQH
TRBJ1-2,TRBV4-1,ASSPWEAGYGYT
TRBJ1-5,TRBV5-1,ASSLGGGNNQPQH
TRBJ1-3,TRBV28,ASSLWGLDSGNTIY
TRBJ1-6,TRBV6-5,ATNKQAGNSPLH
TRBJ1-4,TRBV5-6,ASSRTGALATNEKLF
TRBJ2-5,TRBV23-1,ASSQSVRVQETQY
TRBJ2-1,TRBV19,ASSITSGAYNEQF